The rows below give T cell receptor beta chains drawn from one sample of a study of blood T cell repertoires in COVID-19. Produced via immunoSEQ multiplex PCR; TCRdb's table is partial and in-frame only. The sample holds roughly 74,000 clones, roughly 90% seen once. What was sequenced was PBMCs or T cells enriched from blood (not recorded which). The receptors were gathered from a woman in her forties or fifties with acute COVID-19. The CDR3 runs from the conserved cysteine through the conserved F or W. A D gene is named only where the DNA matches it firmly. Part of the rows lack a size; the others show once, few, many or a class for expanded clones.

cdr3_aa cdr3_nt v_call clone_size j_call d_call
CASSQEEQRGGYEQFF TGCGCCAGCAGCCAAGAGGAACAGCGAGGAGGCTATGAGCAGTTCTTC TRBV4-3 - TRBJ2-1 -
CASSLGQGTYGYTF TGTGCCAGCAGTTTAGGACAGGGGACCTATGGCTACACCTTC TRBV28 once TRBJ1-2 TRBD1
CASSSLRGQETQYF TGCGCCAGCAGCTCCCTCCGGGGCCAAGAGACCCAGTACTTC TRBV5-1 - TRBJ2-5 -
CASKGAATNEKLFF TGTGCCAGCAAGGGGGCAGCAACTAATGAAAAACTGTTTTTT TRBV27 - TRBJ1-4 TRBD1
CAWSTTDFGTLGFYGYTF TGTGCCTGGAGTACAACCGACTTCGGGACTCTCGGGTTCTATGGCTACACCTTC TRBV30 - TRBJ1-2 -
CASSLEGTVPNEKLFF TGTGCCAGCAGCTTAGAGGGGACAGTTCCCAATGAAAAACTGTTTTTT TRBV11-2 - TRBJ1-4 TRBD1
CASSPSPGRIGGSTDTQYF TGTGCCAGCAGCCCCTCCCCGGGACGGATTGGGGGGAGCACAGATACGCAGTATTTT TRBV7-6 - TRBJ2-3 -
CASSPLLNGYTF TGTGCCAGCAGCCCCCTCCTTAATGGCTACACCTTC TRBV28 - TRBJ1-2 -
CASSPQGMNTEAFF TGCGCCAGCAGCCCCCAGGGTATGAACACTGAAGCTTTCTTT TRBV5-1 once TRBJ1-1 -
CATSRVTSTLGNEQFF TGTGCCACCAGCAGAGTAACCTCGACTCTGGGCAATGAGCAGTTCTTC TRBV15 once TRBJ2-1 -
CASSWGQGASYGYTF TGTGCCAGCAGCTGGGGACAGGGGGCGAGCTATGGCTACACCTTC TRBV5-6 - TRBJ1-2 TRBD1
CATSREGTDYEQYF TGTGCCACCAGCAGAGAAGGGACAGACTACGAGCAGTACTTC TRBV15 once TRBJ2-7 TRBD1
CASSSWAFSGNTIYF TGTGCCAGCAGCTCCTGGGCCTTCTCTGGAAACACCATATATTTT TRBV7-6 - TRBJ1-3 -
CASSSRRVMNTEAFF TGTGCCAGTAGTTCCCGCAGGGTGATGAACACTGAAGCTTTCTTT TRBV19 - TRBJ1-1 -
CASSPGSGGGYTF TGTGCCAGCAGCCCTGGTTCGGGAGGGGGCTACACCTTC TRBV5-6 - TRBJ1-2 -
CASSATGVSSAEAFF TGCGCCAGCAGTGCGACAGGGGTAAGTAGCGCTGAAGCTTTCTTT TRBV10-2 - TRBJ1-1 TRBD1